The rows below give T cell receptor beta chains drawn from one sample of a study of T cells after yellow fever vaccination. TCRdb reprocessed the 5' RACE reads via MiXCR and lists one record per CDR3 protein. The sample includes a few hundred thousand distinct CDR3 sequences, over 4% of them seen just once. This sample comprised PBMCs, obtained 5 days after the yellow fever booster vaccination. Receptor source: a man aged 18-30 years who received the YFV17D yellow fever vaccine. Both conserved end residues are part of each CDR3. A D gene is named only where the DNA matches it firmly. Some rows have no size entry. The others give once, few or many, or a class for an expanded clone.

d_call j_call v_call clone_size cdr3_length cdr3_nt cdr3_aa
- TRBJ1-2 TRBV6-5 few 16 TGTGCCAGCAGTTACTCGAGTTGGACGGGGGGTATGGGCTACACCTTC CASSYSSWTGGMGYTF
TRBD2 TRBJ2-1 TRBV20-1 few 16 TGCAGTGCTAGAGGGACAGGCGGGACTAGCTGGTATGAGCAGTTCTTC CSARGTGGTSWYEQFF
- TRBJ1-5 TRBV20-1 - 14 TGCAGTGCTAGAGAACCTAGGGGGTGGCAGCCCCAGCATTTT CSAREPRGWQPQHF
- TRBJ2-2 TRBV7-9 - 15 TGTGCCAGCAGCGCACAGGGAGAACAGATCGGGGAGCTGTTTTTT CASSAQGEQIGELFF
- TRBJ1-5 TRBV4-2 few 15 TGTGCCAGCAGCCAAGCTGAGGGGCGCAATCAGCCCCAGCATTTT CASSQAEGRNQPQHF
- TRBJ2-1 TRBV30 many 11 TGTGCCTGGAGGCCGGGACTTGAGCAGTTCTTC CAWRPGLEQFF
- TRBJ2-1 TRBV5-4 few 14 TGTGCCAGCAGCTTCTTGACTGGGTACAATGAGCAGTTCTTC CASSFLTGYNEQFF
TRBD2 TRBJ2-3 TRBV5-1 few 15 TGCGCCAGCAGGGAGAGCGGGGGGGCCGTGGATACGCAGTATTTT CASRESGGAVDTQYF
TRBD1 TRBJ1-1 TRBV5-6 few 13 TGTGCCAGTTTAACAGGGGCCGGAGAGGGAGCTTTCTTT CASLTGAGEGAFF
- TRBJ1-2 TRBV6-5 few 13 TGTGCCAGCAGGCAGGGAATCTTCTATGGCTACACCTTC CASRQGIFYGYTF
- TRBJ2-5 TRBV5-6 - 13 TGTGCCAGCAGCTTGCTCGCTTCGGAGACCCAGTACTTC CASSLLASETQYF
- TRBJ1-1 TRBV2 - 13 TGTGCCAGTTGGACGGAAATGAACACTGAAGCTTTCTTT CASWTEMNTEAFF
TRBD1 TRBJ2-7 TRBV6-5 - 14 TGTGCCAGCAGTTATGGGACAGGGGCCTACGAGCAGTACTTC CASSYGTGAYEQYF
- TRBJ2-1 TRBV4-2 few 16 TGTGCCAGCAGCCAAGGACAGGTTGGGGCCTACAATGAGCAGTTCTTC CASSQGQVGAYNEQFF
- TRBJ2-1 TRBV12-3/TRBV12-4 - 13 TGTGCCAGCAGTTTCCGAGCCCACAATGAGCAGTTCTTC CASSFRAHNEQFF
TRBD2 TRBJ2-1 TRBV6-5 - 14 TGTGCCAGCAGTTACCTAGCGGGGGACCACAATTCGTTCTTC CASSYLAGDHNSFF
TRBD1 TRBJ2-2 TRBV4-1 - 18 TGCGCCAGCAGCGTCCGGGACAGTGATTTCGCGAACACCGGGGAGCTGTTTTTT CASSVRDSDFANTGELFF
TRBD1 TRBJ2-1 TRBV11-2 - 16 TGTGCCAGCAGATATTCAACCGGGACAGGGGGCAATGAGCAGTTCTTC CASRYSTGTGGNEQFF
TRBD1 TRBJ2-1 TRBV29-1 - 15 TGCAGCGCAGATCCACAGGGGGGTTCCTACAATGAGCAGTTCTTC CSADPQGGSYNEQFF
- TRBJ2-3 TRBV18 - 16 TGTGCCAGCTCACCCCCCCGGACGCCTCTCCCAGATACGCAGTATTTT CASSPPRTPLPDTQYF
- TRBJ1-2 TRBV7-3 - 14 TGTGCCAGAGCCATGGACAGACCCTTTAGGGGCTACACCTTC CARAMDRPFRGYTF
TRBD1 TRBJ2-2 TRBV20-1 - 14 TGCAGTGCTTCCGGGACAGGGGACACCGGGGAGCTGTTTTTT CSASGTGDTGELFF
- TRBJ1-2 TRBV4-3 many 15 TGCGCCAGCAGCCAAACCCCGTGGGCGGAGAATGGCTACACCTTC CASSQTPWAENGYTF
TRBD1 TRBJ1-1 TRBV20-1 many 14 TGCAGTGCCCGGGTAGGGGGCATGGACACTGAAGCTTTCTTT CSARVGGMDTEAFF
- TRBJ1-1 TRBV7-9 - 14 TGTGCCAGCAGCTTAGCACAGGAGAACACTGAAGCTTTCTTT CASSLAQENTEAFF
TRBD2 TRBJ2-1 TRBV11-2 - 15 TGTGCCAGCAGCTCAACTAGCGGGGGGCTTTATGAGCAGTTCTTC CASSSTSGGLYEQFF
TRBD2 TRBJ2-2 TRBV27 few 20 TGTGCCAGCAGTTTACGACAGTCAAATTCCGGGACTAGAGTACCCGGGGAGCTGTTTTTT CASSLRQSNSGTRVPGELFF
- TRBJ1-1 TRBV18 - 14 TGTGCCAGCTCACCACGGGAGGGGACCACTGAAGCTTTCTTT CASSPREGTTEAFF